There are many counts of the clone carrying this T cell receptor (beta chain). Its antigen is not identified. This sample was included in a study of CD8+CD57+ T cells in acquired aplastic anemia. General study results and limits: CD8+ Simpson's diversity showed no significant patient-control difference.

The TCR beta profiling, which covered VDJ combination and CDR3 sequence, was carried out using genomic DNA as the template. TCRdb recomputed calls from the reads with MiXCR, one row per CDR3 protein. This repertoire shows about 220,000 distinct CDR3 sequences, roughly 35% found once; its top ten account for roughly 1.1%. The CDR3 has 14 amino acids. The V end lost 5 bases, the J end lost 3 bases, and 11 bases lay between the germline ends. Germline assignment: CDR1 KGHDR and CDR2 SFDVKD. This sequence was found in a human donor in good health, serving as a control. Sequencing input: sorted CD4+, CD8+, or CD8+CD57+ T cells (not recorded which) from PBMCs. The chain links TRBV24-1 to TRBJ2-3, with D possibly being TRBD1 (6 bases). In DNA, the CDR3 is TGTGCCACCAGTGCGCAGGGGTGGACAGATACGCAGTATTTT. Translated: CATSAQGWTDTQYF.